Listed here is a single T cell receptor beta chain. From the 5' RACE reads, TCRdb called clonotypes with MiXCR, one entry per CDR3 protein. The table lists under 300,000 distinct CDR3 sequences, 9.5% to 12% of them singletons. CDR3 length equals 13 residues. V lost 4 bases and J lost 2, with 8 bases in between. Germline V gene lookup returns CDR1 SNHLY and CDR2 FYNNEI. The sample belongs to a study of CD8 T cells in ankylosing spondylitis. The clonotype was recovered from a male donor with ankylosing spondylitis or in good health (not recorded which). Sequences were obtained from blood, either unsorted or a sorted T cell fraction (not recorded which). The rearrangement uses TRBV2 and TRBJ2-5, with D unresolved. CDR3 DNA sequence: TGTGCCAGCAGTGTTCAGTTTCAAGAGACCCAGTACTTC. It yields the protein CASSVQFQETQYF.